Following are 23 T cell receptor beta chains from one sample sequenced in a study of low-dose radiotherapy and immunotherapy resistance in tumors. This sample's time point: after trial treatment. Documented treatment: LDRT plus nivolumab, ipilimumab, low-dose cyclophosphamide and aspirin (RACIN trial). First-strand cDNA relied on TRAV- and TRBV-specific primers spanning alpha and beta chains. PCR amplification of the TCRs was performed with Phusion for 20 to 25 PCR cycles, and it relied on a constant-region primer together with a V-primer adapter. A single record per CDR3 protein comes from TCRdb applying MiXCR to the reads. The table includes about 100,000 distinct CDR3 sequences, around 21% detected once. The specimen was PBMCs, collected after low-dose radiotherapy plus immunotherapy. The receptor source for this set is a male donor with prostate cancer.

This clonotype was counted between two and nine times. The rearrangement uses TRBV10-3 and TRBJ1-2; TRBD1 might be the D (6 bases). Germline loops: CDR1 ENHRY, CDR2 SYGVKD. The CDR3 is 12 residues long. Trimming stripped 7 bases from V and 6 bases from J, with 12 bases between. CDR3 bases: TGTGCCATCAAACCCGGGGGGCATGGCTACACCTTC. It translates to CAIKPGGHGYTF.

The sample holds one count of this clonotype. This chain connects TRBV6-4 to TRBJ2-3, with TRBD2 matching 12 bases. The CDR3 is made up of 18 amino acids. The V gene's germline CDR1 is MRHNA and CDR2 SNTAGT. With 0 bases clipped from V and 6 bases from J, the junction kept 10 bases outside the gene matches. The CDR3 sequence: CASSDSAGPSGGADTQYF. The CDR3 region has the DNA TGTGCCAGCAGTGACTCTGCGGGGCCTAGCGGGGGGGCCGATACGCAGTATTTT.

This clonotype was recorded at least ten times. The chain uses TRBV5-1 and TRBJ2-7; a possible D gene is TRBD2 (6 bases). The V gene lost 2 bases and the J gene lost 0 bases, with 9 bases spanning the gap. Germline CDR1 SGHRS, CDR2 YFSETQ. CDR3 length: 14 residues. The CDR3 loop reads CASSLPGVSYEQYF. The CDR3 DNA reads TGCGCCAGCAGCTTACCGGGGGTCTCCTACGAGCAGTACTTC. Filled out from reference TRBV5-1 and TRBJ2-7, the complete variable domain reads KAGVTQTPRYLIKTRGQQVTLSCSPISGHRSVSWYQQTPGQGLQFLFEYFSETQRNKGNFPGRFSGRQFSNSRSEMNVSTLELGDSALYLCASSLPGVSYEQYFGPGTRLTVT.

V is TRBV6-6 and J is TRBJ2-3; D not certain. Trimming took 4 bases from V and 4 from J, leaving 12 bases between them. The CDR3 consists of 14 residues. The V gene's germline CDR1 is MNHNY and CDR2 SVGAGI (reference sequence). CDR3 sequence: CASSWGSPADTQYF. The CDR3 region has the DNA TGTGCCAGCAGTTGGGGTTCACCTGCAGATACGCAGTATTTT.

The sample holds a few counts of this clonotype. This chain uses TRBV12-3 or TRBV12-4 with TRBJ2-5; TRBD1 aligns across 8 bases. V shed 5 bases, J shed 2 bases, and the junction held 13 bases outside the gene matches. CDR3 length equals 17 residues. The CDR3 spells CASSPGFGRGQQETQYF. CDR3 nucleotide sequence: TGTGCCAGCAGTCCCGGTTTTGGCAGGGGGCAGCAAGAGACCCAGTACTTC.

The rearrangement uses TRBV3-1 and TRBJ2-5; unclear D gene. Per the germline V gene, CDR1 is LGHDT and CDR2 is YNNKEL (reference sequence). The V end was cut by 1 base, the J end by 7 bases, with 7 bases between. This CDR3 comprises 12 residues. The CDR3 spells CASSQGTRTQYF. CDR3 sequence (DNA): TGTGCCAGCAGCCAAGGTACGAGGACCCAGTACTTC.

Ten or more counts support this clonotype. This sequence joins TRBV5-1 and TRBJ2-2, with TRBD1 matching 7 bases. The germline V gene has CDR1 SGHRS and CDR2 YFSETQ. The length of the CDR3 is 14 residues. J gave up 8 bases and V 1 base, and 5 bases lay outside the gene matches. The CDR3 DNA sequence: TGCGCCAGCAGCTTGTTGACAGGGCTTGGGGAGCTGTTTTTT. Its translation: CASSLLTGLGELFF.

This clonotype has at least ten counts. The chain employs TRBV7-2 and TRBJ1-6; 9 nucleotides agree with TRBD1. J lost 1 base, V lost 5 bases, and 6 bases had no gene match. The germline V gene encodes CDR1 SGHTA and CDR2 FQGNSA. The CDR3 contains 17 residues. The CDR3 protein is CASSTTGGRSYNSPLHF. For the CDR3, the DNA is TGTGCCAGCAGCACAACAGGGGGCAGGTCCTATAATTCACCCCTCCACTTT.

This rearrangement joins TRBV5-6 to TRBJ2-1; no reliable D call. The CDR3 covers 17 residues. Germline V CDR1 and CDR2: SGHDT, YYEEEE. Trimming took 1 base from V and 5 from J, leaving 19 bases between them. The CDR3 loop is CASSLWVARKTNNEQFF. DNA for the CDR3: TGTGCCAGCAGCTTGTGGGTAGCCAGGAAAACTAACAATGAGCAGTTCTTC.

For this clonotype: Because the CDR3's place on the DNA is in doubt, the DNA is left out and the CDR3 is given as listed by TCRdb. The rearrangement uses TRBV9 and TRBJ2-2; TRBD1, the D gene given by the table, was not confirmed from the DNA. Germline lookup yields CDR1 SGDLS and CDR2 YYNGEE. From its first to its last residue, the CDR3 has 17 amino acids. The CDR3 loop reads CASSVATTLTGELFFFF.

This clonotype was seen more than once but under ten times. J is TRBJ2-7 and V is TRBV7-9, with 10 positions matching TRBD1. The germline gives CDR1 SEHNR, CDR2 FQNEAQ (reference sequence). The CDR3 extends over 15 amino acids. Trimming cost V 2 bases and J 5 bases; bases outside gene matches: 6. The CDR3 is CASSLLGQGSHEQYF. CDR3 bases: TGTGCCAGCAGCTTATTGGGACAGGGGTCCCACGAGCAGTACTTC.

The rearrangement joins TRBV2 to TRBJ2-7; D possibly matches TRBD1 or TRBD2 (5 bases each). Between the trimmed V and J ends, which lost 4 bases and 6 bases, there was a span of 13 bases. Germline V lookup: CDR1 SNHLY, CDR2 FYNNEI. This CDR3 is 13 amino acids long. This CDR3 is CASSGGVRSEQYF. The CDR3 region has the DNA TGTGCCAGCAGTGGAGGGGTACGTTCCGAGCAGTACTTC.

This clonotype was counted at least ten times. The chain has TRBV30 and TRBJ1-1; D remains unclear. The CDR3 totals 10 residues. Germline V gives CDR1 GTSNPN, CDR2 SVGIG (reference sequence). Trimming cost V 7 bases and J 6 bases, with 9 bases left between them. CDR3 DNA: TGTGCCTCTTCGAATCCTGAAGCTTTCTTT. This gives the protein CASSNPEAFF. The variable domain in full, completed from reference TRBV30 and TRBJ1-1, reads SQTIHQWPATLVQPVGSPLSLECTVEGTSNPNLYWYRQAAGRGLQLLFYSVGIGQISSEVPQNLSASRPQDRQFILSSKKLLLSDSGFYLCASSNPEAFFGQGTRLTVV.

This clonotype was observed at least ten times. The chain recombines TRBV24-1 with TRBJ2-1, with TRBD2 matching 7 bases. The V segment lost 2 bases and the J segment 5 bases; nucleotides outside the gene matches: 5. Germline loops: CDR1 KGHDR, CDR2 SFDVKD. CDR3 size: 15 residues. CDR3 nucleotides: TGTGCCACCAGTGATTCCCGGCGGGGGAACAATGAGCAGTTCTTC. Residues: CATSDSRRGNNEQFF.

Note on this clonotype: A read error likely explains this, since a far larger clone differs by one base. The chain has TRBV7-3 and TRBJ2-7; D gene ambiguous. Trimming shortened V by 5 bases and J by 7 bases, and 21 bases separated the two germline ends. Germline CDR1 SGHTA, CDR2 FQGTGA. The CDR3 has 15 amino acids. CDR3 in amino acids: CASSPTVGGDNEQYF. The CDR3 nucleotides read TGTGCCAGCAGCCCCACCGTTGGCGGAGACAATGAGCAGTACTTC.

On this clonotype itself: It differs at one base from a far larger clone, so likely a read error. The chain uses TRBV7-2 and TRBJ2-1; D may be TRBD2 (5 bases). The CDR3 has 17 residues. V gave up 5 bases and J gave up 10 bases, with 27 bases separating them. Germline lookup yields CDR1 SGHTA and CDR2 FQGNSA. This chain's CDR3 is CASSIPPLGDYSYEQFF. The CDR3 DNA follows: TGTGCCAGCAGCATACCGCCGTTGGGAGACTACTCCTACGAGCAGTTCTTC.

The chain has TRBV19 and TRBJ1-5; possible D gene TRBD1, 5 bases. The CDR3 has 14 residues. Trimming removed 1 base at V and 1 base at J, with 5 bases between. In germline, CDR1 is LNHDA, CDR2 SQIVND (reference sequence). CDR3 protein: CASSIGDSNQPQHF. In DNA form, the CDR3 reads TGTGCCAGTAGTATAGGGGACAGCAATCAGCCCCAGCATTTT. Full variable domain (remainder filled in from reference TRBV19 and TRBJ1-5): DGGITQSPKYLFRKEGQNVTLSCEQNLNHDAMYWYRQDPGQGLRLIYYSQIVNDFQKGDIAEGYSVSREKKESFPLTVTSAQKNPTAFYLCASSIGDSNQPQHFGDGTRLSIL.

This clonotype was counted many times. The chain couples TRBV18 to TRBJ2-2, with D unclear. Germline-derived CDR1 and CDR2 are KGHSH and LQKENI. V was trimmed by 5 bases and J by 0 bases, leaving 7 bases between them. CDR3 length: 14 amino acids. In nucleotides, the CDR3 is TGTGCCAGCTCAGCGGTTTCGAACACCGGGGAGCTGTTTTTT. Its translation: CASSAVSNTGELFF.

Ten or more counts support this clonotype. The chain joins TRBV7-9 to TRBJ1-5, with a tentative D call TRBD1 (6 bases). Germline loops: CDR1 SEHNR, CDR2 FQNEAQ (reference sequence). The V end was cut by 3 bases, the J end by 7 bases, with 10 bases between. The CDR3 length is 13 residues. DNA for the CDR3: TGTGCCAGCAGCTTGTCAGGGGTACAGCCCCAGCATTTT. Translation: CASSLSGVQPQHF.

The chain uses TRBV27 and TRBJ1-1; maybe TRBD1 (6 bases). Germline V gene data show CDR1 as MNHEY and CDR2 as SMNVEV (reference sequence). V was cut by 5 bases and J by 3 bases, with 10 bases left in between. There are 13 residues in the CDR3. CDR3 amino acids: CASSIGQYTEAFF. CDR3 in DNA: TGTGCCAGCAGTATCGGACAGTACACTGAAGCTTTCTTT.

This clonotype was recorded many times. The V and J genes are TRBV6-2 or TRBV6-3 and TRBJ1-1; 8 bases map to TRBD1. This CDR3 is 13 amino acids long. V shed 7 bases, J shed 3 bases, and the junction held 4 bases outside the gene matches. Germline-derived CDR1 and CDR2 are MNHEY and SVGEGT. The CDR3 region is CASTTGEDTEAFF. In DNA, the CDR3 is TGTGCCAGCACGACAGGGGAGGACACTGAAGCTTTCTTT.

This clonotype was observed at least ten times. The gene calls are TRBV11-3 and TRBJ2-1; D is unresolved. V lost 1 base and J 6 bases, leaving 7 bases between the germline ends. CDR3 size: 13 residues. CDR1 and CDR2 (germline): SGHNT, YENEEA. This CDR3 is CASSLVGPNEQFF. The CDR3 DNA follows: TGTGCCAGCAGCTTAGTAGGCCCCAATGAGCAGTTCTTC.

This clonotype has at least ten counts. The chain uses TRBV10-3 and TRBJ2-7; D perhaps matches TRBD1 (6 bases). The CDR3 sequence is 12 residues long. Looked up from germline, CDR1 is ENHRY and CDR2 is SYGVKD. Between the trimmed V and J ends, which lost 6 bases and 1 base, there was a span of 7 bases. This chain's CDR3 is CAIRTGSYEQYF. The CDR3 DNA follows: TGTGCCATCAGAACAGGGTCCTACGAGCAGTACTTC.